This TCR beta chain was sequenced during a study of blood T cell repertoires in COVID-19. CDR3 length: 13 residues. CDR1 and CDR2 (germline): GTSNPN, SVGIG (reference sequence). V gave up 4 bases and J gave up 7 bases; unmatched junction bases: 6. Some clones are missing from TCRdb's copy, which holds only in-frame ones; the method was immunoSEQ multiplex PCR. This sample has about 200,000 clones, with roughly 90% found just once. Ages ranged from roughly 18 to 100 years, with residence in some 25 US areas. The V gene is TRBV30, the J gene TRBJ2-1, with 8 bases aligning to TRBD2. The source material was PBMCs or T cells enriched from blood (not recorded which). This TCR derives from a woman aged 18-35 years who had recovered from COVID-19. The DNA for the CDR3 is TGTGCCTGGACGGGGGGGGCTTGGAATGAGCAGTTCTTC. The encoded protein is CAWTGGAWNEQFF. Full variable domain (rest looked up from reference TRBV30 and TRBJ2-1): SQTIHQWPATLVQPVGSPLSLECTVEGTSNPNLYWYRQAAGRGLQLLFYSVGIGQISSEVPQNLSASRPQDRQFILSSKKLLLSDSGFYLCAWTGGAWNEQFFGPGTRLTVL.